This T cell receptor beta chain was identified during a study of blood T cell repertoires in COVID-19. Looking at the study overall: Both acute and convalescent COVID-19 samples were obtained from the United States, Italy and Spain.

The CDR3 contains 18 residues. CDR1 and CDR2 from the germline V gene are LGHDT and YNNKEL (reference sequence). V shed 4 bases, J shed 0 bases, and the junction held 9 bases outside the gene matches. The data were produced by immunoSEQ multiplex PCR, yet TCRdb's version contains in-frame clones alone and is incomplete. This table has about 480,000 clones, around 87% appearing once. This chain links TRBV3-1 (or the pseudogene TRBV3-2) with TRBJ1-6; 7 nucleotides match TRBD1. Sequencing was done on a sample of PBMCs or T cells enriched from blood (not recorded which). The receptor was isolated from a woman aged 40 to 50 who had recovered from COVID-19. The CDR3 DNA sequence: TGTGCCAGCAGCCCGAGGACAGGAGGGAGCTCCTATAATTCACCCCTCCACTTT. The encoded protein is CASSPRTGGSSYNSPLHF.